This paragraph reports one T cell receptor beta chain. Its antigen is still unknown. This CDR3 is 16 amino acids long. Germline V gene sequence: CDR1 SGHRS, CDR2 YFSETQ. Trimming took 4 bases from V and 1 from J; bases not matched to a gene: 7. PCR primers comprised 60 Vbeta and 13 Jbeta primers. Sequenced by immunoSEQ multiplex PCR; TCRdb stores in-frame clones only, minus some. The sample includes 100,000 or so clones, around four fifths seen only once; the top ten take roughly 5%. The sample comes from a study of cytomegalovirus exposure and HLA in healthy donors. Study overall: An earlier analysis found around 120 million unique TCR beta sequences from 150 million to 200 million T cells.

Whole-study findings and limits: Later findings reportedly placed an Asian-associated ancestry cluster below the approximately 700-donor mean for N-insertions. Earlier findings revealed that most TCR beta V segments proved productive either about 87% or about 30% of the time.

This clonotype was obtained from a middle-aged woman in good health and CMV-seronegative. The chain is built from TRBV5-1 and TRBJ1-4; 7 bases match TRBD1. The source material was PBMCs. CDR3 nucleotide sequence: TGCGCCAGCAGCCATGACAGGGTAGGAACTAATGAAAAACTGTTTTTT. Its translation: CASSHDRVGTNEKLFF.